A selection of T cell receptor beta chains follows, all from one sample in a study of T cell responses to AZD1222 COVID-19 vaccine. Profiling relied on immunoSEQ multiplex PCR, and the TCRdb table lists in-frame clones only, not all of them. The sample has roughly 140,000 clones; 75% to 95% are singletons. The specimen comprised peripheral blood, sampled 28 days after the second AZD1222 dose. These receptors all stem from an adult who received the AZD1222 COVID-19 vaccine. Both conserved end residues are part of each CDR3. D genes are given only for firm matches. Some rows mark clone size as missing; the rest say once, few, many or name a class of expanded clone.

TRBJ2-7	-	TRBD1	TRBV29-1	CSVAGQGGEQYF	TGCAGCGTTGCGGGACAGGGTGGCGAGCAGTACTTC
TRBJ2-7	-	TRBD1	TRBV6-1	CASSEGTEKMYF	TGTGCCAGCAGCGAAGGGACAGAGAAAATGTACTTC
TRBJ2-7	-	TRBD1	TRBV28	CASSLYMGTGTPQKQYF	TGTGCCAGCAGTTTATACATGGGGACAGGGACCCCTCAGAAGCAGTACTTC
TRBJ1-1	-	-	TRBV2	CASSHNSQAFF	TGTGCCAGCAGTCATAATTCTCAAGCTTTCTTT
TRBJ1-2	-	-	TRBV5-1	CASSGGQSSNYGYTF	TGCGCCAGCAGCGGGGGGCAGTCATCTAACTATGGCTACACCTTC
TRBJ2-7	once	TRBD2	TRBV6-5	CASMTSGRPYEQYF	TGTGCCAGCATGACTAGCGGGAGGCCCTACGAGCAGTACTTC
TRBJ2-1	-	TRBD1	TRBV5-1	CASSLLGDSDSEQFF	TGCGCCAGCAGCTTGTTAGGGGACAGCGATAGTGAGCAGTTCTTC
TRBJ2-7	-	TRBD2	TRBV28	CASSATSESYEQYF	TGTGCCAGCAGTGCTACTAGCGAATCCTACGAGCAGTACTTC
TRBJ1-3	-	-	TRBV7-9	CASSSTELGNTIYF	TGTGCCAGCAGCTCGACAGAGCTTGGAAACACCATATATTTT
TRBJ1-1	-	-	TRBV6-5	CASSYSTGHEAFF	TGTGCCAGCAGTTACTCGACAGGCCATGAAGCTTTCTTT
TRBJ2-3	once	-	TRBV6-1	CASSERARTDTQYF	TGTGCCAGCAGTGAACGGGCCCGCACAGATACGCAGTATTTT
TRBJ2-3	-	TRBD2	TRBV7-8	CASSSLAGGDTQYF	TGTGCCAGCAGCTCACTAGCGGGAGGCGATACGCAGTATTTT
TRBJ1-2	-	-	TRBV11-2	CASSRGENYGYTF	TGTGCCAGCAGCAGGGGGGAGAACTATGGCTACACCTTC
TRBJ1-3	-	-	TRBV11-2	CASSRERPHGNTIYF	TGTGCCAGCAGCCGCGAGCGCCCCCATGGAAACACCATATATTTT
TRBJ1-3	-	-	TRBV6-5	CASSSVGQSSGNTIYF	TGTGCCAGCAGTTCCGTCGGACAGTCCTCTGGAAACACCATATATTTT
TRBJ2-7	-	TRBD2	TRBV10-3	CAISDPGLAGPEQYF	TGTGCCATCAGTGATCCGGGACTAGCGGGACCCGAGCAGTACTTC
TRBJ2-7	-	-	TRBV2	CASSVEQGETYEQYF	TGTGCCAGCAGTGTAGAACAGGGAGAGACCTACGAGCAGTACTTC
TRBJ2-1	-	-	TRBV5-1	CASSPSRTLNRDNEQFF	TGCGCCAGCAGCCCCTCGCGAACACTTAATAGGGACAATGAGCAGTTCTTC
TRBJ1-5	-	-	TRBV25-1	CASSETGRGQPQHF	TGTGCCAGCAGTGAGACCGGGCGGGGACAGCCCCAGCATTTT
TRBJ1-1	-	-	TRBV27	CASTQQGLAEAFF	TGTGCCAGCACCCAACAGGGTTTGGCTGAAGCTTTCTTT
TRBJ1-2	-	-	TRBV2	CASSDGPNYGYTF	TGTGCCAGCAGTGATGGGCCTAACTATGGCTACACCTTC
TRBJ1-2	-	-	TRBV5-4	CASSPPGAVYGYTF	TGTGCCAGCAGCCCCCCCGGGGCCGTTTATGGCTACACCTTC
TRBJ2-7	-	TRBD2	TRBV24-1	CATSGIPGTSGRAIYEQYF	TGTGCCACCAGTGGAATACCCGGGACTAGCGGGAGGGCCATATACGAGCAGTACTTC
TRBJ1-1	-	-	TRBV25-1	CASSATSLGTEAFF	TGTGCCAGCAGTGCGACCTCATTGGGCACTGAAGCTTTCTTT
TRBJ1-1	once	TRBD1	TRBV6-6	CASSSSGGKNTEAFF	TGTGCCAGCAGTTCATCAGGGGGAAAGAACACTGAAGCTTTCTTT
TRBJ2-7	-	TRBD2	TRBV6-2/TRBV6-3	CASSYFLAGEPRPYEQYF	TGTGCCAGCAGTTACTTCCTAGCGGGAGAACCCCGCCCCTACGAGCAGTACTTC
TRBJ2-3	once	-	TRBV4-2	CASSRRGQTTDTQYF	TGTGCCAGCAGCCGCCGGGGACAAACCACAGATACGCAGTATTTT
TRBJ2-7	-	TRBD1	TRBV5-1	CASSLALLRDSSYEQYF	TGCGCCAGCAGCTTGGCCTTGCTCCGGGACAGCTCCTACGAGCAGTACTTC
TRBJ2-1	-	TRBD2	TRBV18	CASSPEFLAGALDEQFF	TGTGCCAGCTCACCAGAATTCCTAGCGGGAGCACTGGATGAGCAGTTCTTC
TRBJ1-2	-	-	TRBV29-1	CSVATQGGYTF	TGCAGCGTTGCGACTCAGGGTGGCTACACCTTC
TRBJ2-7	-	TRBD2	TRBV5-5	CASSLGDLAGRDKQYF	TGTGCCAGCAGCTTGGGAGATCTAGCGGGAAGAGACAAGCAGTACTTC
TRBJ1-1	-	-	TRBV18	CASSPPSGITEAFF	TGTGCCAGCTCACCACCGTCAGGTATCACTGAAGCTTTCTTT
TRBJ2-2	-	-	TRBV4-2	CASSQKAGQTGELFF	TGTGCCAGCAGCCAAAAGGCGGGACAGACCGGGGAGCTGTTTTTT
TRBJ2-1	-	-	TRBV11-2	CASSGSYNEQFF	TGTGCCAGCAGCGGTTCCTACAATGAGCAGTTCTTC
TRBJ1-5	-	TRBD1	TRBV20-1	CSASTGGVQPQHF	TGCAGTGCTAGTACAGGGGGGGTCCAGCCCCAGCATTTT